The 16 T cell receptor beta chains below were found in one sample sequenced in a study of T cells after yellow fever vaccination. MiXCR was run by TCRdb on the 5' RACE reads, yielding one entry per CDR3 protein. The data show 250,000 to 350,000 distinct CDR3 sequences, around 4.4% seen once. The sequences come from PBMCs, collected 15 days after the yellow fever booster vaccination. The source is a young man who received the YFV17D yellow fever vaccine.

This chain uses TRBV7-2 with TRBJ1-2; TRBD1 agrees at 9 bases. The germline V gene has CDR1 SGHTA and CDR2 FQGNSA. The CDR3 sequence is 15 residues long. The ends lost 4 bases at V and 3 bases at J; junction bases unmatched: 6. The CDR3 here is CASSYTGGGDYGYTF. CDR3 bases: TGTGCCAGCAGCTATACAGGGGGCGGTGACTATGGCTACACCTTC.

The chain is built from TRBV12-5 and TRBJ2-2, with D perhaps TRBD1 (6 bases). The V gene lost 5 bases and the J gene lost 5 bases, with 21 bases spanning the gap. This CDR3 comprises 17 residues. CDR1 and CDR2 from the germline V gene are LGHNT and FRNRAP. The CDR3 is CASGPPLQGPGTGELFF. The CDR3 bases are TGTGCTAGTGGTCCACCTCTACAGGGCCCGGGGACCGGGGAGCTGTTTTTT.

Ten or more counts support this clonotype. The CDR3 DNA reads as TGTGCCAGCAGCTTAGCGCCTTCGGCAACGGGCCTTGAGCAGTTCTTC. Translated, it gives CASSLAPSATGLEQFF. The chain carries TRBV7-6 and TRBJ2-1; D is unresolved. The V end lost 0 bases, the J end lost 9 bases, and 18 bases lay between the germline ends. The CDR3 has 16 amino acids. The germline gives CDR1 SGHVS, CDR2 FNYEAQ.

There are many counts of this clonotype. The chain has TRBV7-9 and TRBJ1-4; D ambiguous. Germline V gene lookup returns CDR1 SEHNR and CDR2 FQNEAQ (reference sequence). The CDR3 covers 12 residues. V lost 1 base and J 8 bases, leaving 5 bases between the germline ends. DNA of the CDR3: TGTGCCAGCAGCTTAGGCTCCGAAAAACTGTTTTTT. Translated: CASSLGSEKLFF.

This clonotype was counted many times. The V gene is TRBV7-2, the J gene TRBJ1-1; TRBD1 matches at 7 bases. The germline CDR1 and CDR2 sequences are SGHTA and FQGNSA. CDR3 length: 13 residues. V gave up 6 bases and J gave up 3 bases; unmatched junction bases: 4. DNA for the CDR3: TGTGCCAGCAGTCGACAGGGCCACACTGAAGCTTTCTTT. Amino acids: CASSRQGHTEAFF.

The V and J genes are TRBV7-9 and TRBJ2-7, with D maybe TRBD1 (6 bases). This CDR3 has 13 amino acids. V was cut by 5 bases and J by 0 bases, with 8 bases left in between. Germline CDR1 is SEHNR and CDR2 is FQNEAQ (reference sequence). This chain's CDR3 is CASSHRASYEQYF. As DNA, the CDR3 is TGTGCCAGCAGCCACAGGGCCTCCTACGAGCAGTACTTC.

This clonotype was counted ten times or more. For the CDR3, the DNA is TGTGCCATAAGCCACAGGAACACCGGGGAGCTGTTTTTT. Protein product: CAISHRNTGELFF. The V gene is TRBV12-3 or TRBV12-4, the J gene TRBJ2-2; D remains ambiguous. V lost 10 bases, J lost 1 base, and 10 bases lay in between. The CDR3 is 13 amino acids.

This clonotype has only a few counts. The rearrangement uses TRBV4-3 and TRBJ2-7; D possibly corresponds to TRBD1 (5 bases). Germline V gene sequence: CDR1 LGHNA, CDR2 YSLEER. The CDR3 contains 17 residues. The V gene lost 4 bases and the J gene lost 1 base, with 20 bases spanning the gap. The CDR3 sequence is CASSLGANTRISYEQYF. CDR3 in DNA: TGCGCCAGCAGCCTAGGGGCTAACACACGTATATCCTACGAGCAGTACTTC.

Only a few counts were recorded for this clonotype. The rearrangement joins TRBV12-3 or TRBV12-4 to TRBJ2-3; 8 nucleotides line up with TRBD2. This CDR3 spans 14 amino acids. V was clipped by 10 bases and J by 8 bases; unmatched bases: 14. In DNA, the CDR3 is TGTGCCACCACCCGGGGGGGGGCGGAGGTTACGCAGTATTTT. Protein product: CATTRGGAEVTQYF.

The chain uses TRBV12-3 or TRBV12-4 and TRBJ2-6; D is ambiguous. V gave up 6 bases and J gave up 4 bases, with 13 bases separating them. This CDR3 comprises 15 residues. CDR3 loop: CASSPAGAGANVLTF. The CDR3 DNA follows: TGTGCCAGCAGCCCCGCAGGTGCCGGGGCCAACGTCCTGACTTTC.

In its sample, this clonotype was seen many times. The chain couples TRBV24-1 to TRBJ2-5, with 11 positions matching TRBD1. Germline V gene sequence: CDR1 KGHDR, CDR2 SFDVKD. The J segment lost 5 bases and the V segment lost 5 bases, leaving 3 bases of the junction unmatched. The CDR3 runs to 14 residues. The CDR3 coding sequence is TGTGCCACCAGTGGGACAGGGGGCGGGGAGACCCAGTACTTC. Translating it yields CATSGTGGGETQYF.

This clonotype came up many times. V gene TRBV4-3 combines with J gene TRBJ1-2; a weak D match, TRBD1 (6 bases). There are 14 residues in the CDR3. V was pared by 2 bases and J by 2 bases, with 9 bases between. Germline CDR1 and CDR2: LGHNA and YSLEER. For the CDR3, the DNA is TGCGCCAGCAGCCAATCCACAGGGAACTATGGCTACACCTTC. This encodes CASSQSTGNYGYTF.

This chain uses TRBV5-4 with TRBJ2-7; TRBD2 matches at 8 bases. The V gene's germline CDR1 is SGHNT and CDR2 YYREEE (reference sequence). The CDR3 has 14 amino acids. V gave up 4 bases and J gave up 3 bases; unmatched junction bases: 6. The CDR3 bases are TGTGCCAGCAGCGCGGGGGGTGGAGGCTACGAGCAGTACTTC. Amino acids: CASSAGGGGYEQYF.

In its sample, this clonotype was seen many times. The rearrangement joins TRBV27 to TRBJ2-5; D may correspond to TRBD1 or TRBD2 (5 bases each). V was pared by 5 bases and J by 4 bases, with 17 bases between. Germline V CDR1 and CDR2: MNHEY, SMNVEV (reference sequence). The CDR3 runs 15 residues. The CDR3 bases are TGTGCCAGCAGTACCGGGACGTTCCGTACAGAGACCCAGTACTTC. Protein: CASSTGTFRTETQYF.

V usage is TRBV5-1 and J usage is TRBJ2-3; 8 bases are a match to TRBD1. The V gene's germline CDR1 is SGHRS and CDR2 YFSETQ. V lost 0 bases, J lost 4 bases, and 4 bases stayed unmatched. The CDR3 is made up of 15 amino acids. CDR3 sequence reads: CASSLVTGGADTQYF. CDR3 bases: TGCGCCAGCAGCTTGGTAACAGGGGGAGCAGATACGCAGTATTTT.

At least ten counts were recorded for this clonotype. CDR3 in DNA: TGTGCCAGCAGCTTGGGGGGGTACACCGGGGAGCTGTTTTTT. The encoded protein is CASSLGGYTGELFF. The rearrangement uses TRBV7-6 and TRBJ2-2; 7 bases map to TRBD2. The germline gives CDR1 SGHVS, CDR2 FNYEAQ. Trimming took 3 bases from V and 3 from J; bases not matched to a gene: 1. This CDR3 comprises 14 residues.